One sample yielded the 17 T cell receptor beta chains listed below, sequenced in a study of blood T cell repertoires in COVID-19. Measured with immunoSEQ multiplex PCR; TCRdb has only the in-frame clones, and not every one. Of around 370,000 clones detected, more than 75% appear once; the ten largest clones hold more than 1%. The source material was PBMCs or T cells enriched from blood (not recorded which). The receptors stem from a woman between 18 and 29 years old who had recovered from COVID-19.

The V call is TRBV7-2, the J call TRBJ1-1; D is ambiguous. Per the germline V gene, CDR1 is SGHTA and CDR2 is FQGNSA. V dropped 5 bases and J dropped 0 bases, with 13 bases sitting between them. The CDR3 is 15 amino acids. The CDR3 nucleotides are TGTGCCAGCAGCCCCCGGGAGGGCCTGAACACTGAAGCTTTCTTT. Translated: CASSPREGLNTEAFF.

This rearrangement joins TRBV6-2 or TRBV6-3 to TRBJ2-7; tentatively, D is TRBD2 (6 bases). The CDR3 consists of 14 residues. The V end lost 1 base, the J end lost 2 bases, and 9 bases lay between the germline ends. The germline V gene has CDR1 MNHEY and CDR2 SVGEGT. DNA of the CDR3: TGTGCCAGCAGTTACTTGGCGGGGCCCTACGAGCAGTACTTC. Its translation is CASSYLAGPYEQYF.

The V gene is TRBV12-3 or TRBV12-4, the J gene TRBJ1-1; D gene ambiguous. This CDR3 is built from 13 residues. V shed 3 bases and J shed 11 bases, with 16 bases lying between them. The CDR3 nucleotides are TGTGCCAGCAGTTTGATTCAAACTGCCGAGGCTTTCTTT. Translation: CASSLIQTAEAFF.

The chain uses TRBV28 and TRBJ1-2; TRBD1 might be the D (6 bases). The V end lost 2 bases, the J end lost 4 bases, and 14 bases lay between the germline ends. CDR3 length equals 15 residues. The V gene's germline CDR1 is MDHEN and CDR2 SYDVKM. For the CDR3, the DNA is TGTGCCAGCAGTTTAGCGGGGGGCCCTTTCTATGGCTACACCTTC. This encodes CASSLAGGPFYGYTF.

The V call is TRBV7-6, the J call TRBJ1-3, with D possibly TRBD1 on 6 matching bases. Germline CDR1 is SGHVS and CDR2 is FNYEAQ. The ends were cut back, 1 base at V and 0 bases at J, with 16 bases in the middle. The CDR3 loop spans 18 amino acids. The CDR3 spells CASSLDLGQPVSGNTIYF. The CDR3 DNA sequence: TGTGCCAGCAGCTTAGATCTCGGACAGCCAGTCTCTGGAAACACCATATATTTT.

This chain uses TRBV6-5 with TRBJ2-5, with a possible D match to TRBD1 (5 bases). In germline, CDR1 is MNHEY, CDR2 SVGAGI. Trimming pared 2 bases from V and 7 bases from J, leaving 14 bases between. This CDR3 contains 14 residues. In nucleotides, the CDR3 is TGTGCCAGCAGTTACGGCCAGGGAATTGTGACCCAGTACTTC. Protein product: CASSYGQGIVTQYF.

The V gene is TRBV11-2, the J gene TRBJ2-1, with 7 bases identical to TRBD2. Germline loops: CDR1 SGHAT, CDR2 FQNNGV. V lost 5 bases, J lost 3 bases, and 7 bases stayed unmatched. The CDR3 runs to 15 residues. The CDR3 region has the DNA TGTGCCAGCAGCCCCTTCGCGGGGGACTACAATGAGCAGTTCTTC. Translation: CASSPFAGDYNEQFF.

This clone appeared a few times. The CDR3 DNA reads as TGTGCCACCAGCAGTCCTAGGGGGGGGCAGAGTTTGAATGGCTACACCTTC. It specifies CATSSPRGGQSLNGYTF. The rearrangement uses TRBV15 and TRBJ1-2, with D possibly being TRBD1 (6 bases). With 3 bases removed from V and 6 bases from J, the gap between germline ends came to 23 bases. There are 17 residues in the CDR3. The V gene's germline CDR1 is LNHNV and CDR2 YYDKDF (reference sequence). The variable domain in full, completed from reference TRBV15 and TRBJ1-2, reads DAMVIQNPRYQVTQFGKPVTLSCSQTLNHNVMYWYQQKSSQAPKLLFHYYDKDFNNEADTPDNFQSRRPNTSFCFLDIRSPGLGDTAMYLCATSSPRGGQSLNGYTFGSGTRLTVV.

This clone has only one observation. CDR3 sequence (DNA): TGTGCCAGCTCACCACCGTCTCGGGGAACAGATACGCAGTATTTT. It encodes CASSPPSRGTDTQYF. The V gene is TRBV18, the J gene TRBJ2-3; perhaps TRBD2 as D (5 bases). The CDR3 covers 15 residues. Germline V CDR1 and CDR2: KGHSH, LQKENI. Trimming pared 0 bases from V and 3 bases from J, leaving 10 bases between.

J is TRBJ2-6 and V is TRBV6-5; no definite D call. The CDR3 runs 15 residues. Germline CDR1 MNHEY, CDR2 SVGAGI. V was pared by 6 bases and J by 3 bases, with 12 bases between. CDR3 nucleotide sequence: TGTGCCAGCAGCCTTTATACTGATGGGGCCAACGTCCTGACTTTC. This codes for CASSLYTDGANVLTF.

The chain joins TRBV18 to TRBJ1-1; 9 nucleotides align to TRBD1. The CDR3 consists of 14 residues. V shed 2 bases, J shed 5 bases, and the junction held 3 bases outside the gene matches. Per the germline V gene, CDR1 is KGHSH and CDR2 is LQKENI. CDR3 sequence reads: CASSPGTGSTEAFF. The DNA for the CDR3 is TGTGCCAGCTCACCAGGGACAGGGTCTACTGAAGCTTTCTTT.

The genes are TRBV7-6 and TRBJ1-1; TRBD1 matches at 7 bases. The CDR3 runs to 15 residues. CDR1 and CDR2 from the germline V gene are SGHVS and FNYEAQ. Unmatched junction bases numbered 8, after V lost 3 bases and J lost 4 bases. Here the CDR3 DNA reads TGTGCCAGCAGCTTCCGGACAGGAATAGGCACTGAAGCTTTCTTT. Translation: CASSFRTGIGTEAFF.

The CDR3 spells CASSLDRVDTGELFF. DNA of the CDR3: TGTGCCAGCAGCTTAGACAGGGTGGACACCGGGGAGCTGTTTTTT. The chain combines TRBV6-5 with TRBJ2-2, with 7 positions matching TRBD1. V shed 6 bases and J 3 bases; nucleotides not matched to a gene: 7. Per germline, CDR1 MNHEY and CDR2 SVGAGI. The CDR3 totals 15 residues.

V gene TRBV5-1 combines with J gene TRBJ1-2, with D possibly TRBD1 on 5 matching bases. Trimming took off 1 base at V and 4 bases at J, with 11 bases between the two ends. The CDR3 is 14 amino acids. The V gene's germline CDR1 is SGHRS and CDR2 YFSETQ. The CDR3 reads CASSLHQDSYGYTF. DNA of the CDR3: TGCGCCAGCAGCTTGCACCAAGACAGCTATGGCTACACCTTC.

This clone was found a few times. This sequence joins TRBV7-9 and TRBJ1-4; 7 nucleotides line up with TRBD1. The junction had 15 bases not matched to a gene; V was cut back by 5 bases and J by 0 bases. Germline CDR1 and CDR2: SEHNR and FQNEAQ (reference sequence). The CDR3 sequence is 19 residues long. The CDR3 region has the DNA TGTGCCAGCAGCATTCGAGACAGGGTCCTAGGGACAACTAATGAAAAACTGTTTTTT. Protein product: CASSIRDRVLGTTNEKLFF.

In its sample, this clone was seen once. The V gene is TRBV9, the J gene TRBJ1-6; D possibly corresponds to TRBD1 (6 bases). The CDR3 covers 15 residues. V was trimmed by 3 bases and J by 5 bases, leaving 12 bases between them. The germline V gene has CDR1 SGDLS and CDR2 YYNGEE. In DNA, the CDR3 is TGTGCCAGCAGCGCGGGACATAGGAATAATTCACCCCTCCACTTT. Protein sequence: CASSAGHRNNSPLHF. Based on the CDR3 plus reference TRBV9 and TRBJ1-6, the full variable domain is DSGVTQTPKHLITATGQRVTLRCSPRSGDLSVYWYQQSLDQGLQFLIQYYNGEERAKGNILERFSAQQFPDLHSELNLSSLELGDSALYFCASSAGHRNNSPLHFGNGTRLTVT.

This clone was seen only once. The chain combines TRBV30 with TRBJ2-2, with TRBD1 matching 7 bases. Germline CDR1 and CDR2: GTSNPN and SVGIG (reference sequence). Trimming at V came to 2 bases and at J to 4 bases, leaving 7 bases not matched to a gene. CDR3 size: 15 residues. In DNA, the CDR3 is TGTGCCTGGAGTCCTGACAGGGTGCGCACCGGGGAGCTGTTTTTT. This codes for CAWSPDRVRTGELFF.